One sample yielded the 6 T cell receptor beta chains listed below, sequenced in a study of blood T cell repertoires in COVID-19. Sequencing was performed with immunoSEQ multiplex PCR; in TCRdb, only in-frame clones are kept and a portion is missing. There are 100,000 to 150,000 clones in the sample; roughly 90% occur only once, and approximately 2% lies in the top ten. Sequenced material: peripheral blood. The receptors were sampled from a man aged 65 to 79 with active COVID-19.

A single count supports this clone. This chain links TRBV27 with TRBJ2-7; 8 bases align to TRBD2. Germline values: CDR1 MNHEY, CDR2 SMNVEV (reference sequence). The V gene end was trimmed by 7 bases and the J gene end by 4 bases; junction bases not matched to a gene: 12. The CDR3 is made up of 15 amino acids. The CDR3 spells CASNLPGTRWYEQYF. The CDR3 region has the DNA TGTGCCAGCAATCTACCCGGGACTAGATGGTACGAGCAGTACTTC.

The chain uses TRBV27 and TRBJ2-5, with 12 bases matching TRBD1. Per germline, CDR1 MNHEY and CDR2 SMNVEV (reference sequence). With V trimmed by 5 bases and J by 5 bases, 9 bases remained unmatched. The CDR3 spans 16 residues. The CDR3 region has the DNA TGTGCCAGCAGTCCCTCGGGGACAGGGGGCTGGGAGACCCAGTACTTC. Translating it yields CASSPSGTGGWETQYF.

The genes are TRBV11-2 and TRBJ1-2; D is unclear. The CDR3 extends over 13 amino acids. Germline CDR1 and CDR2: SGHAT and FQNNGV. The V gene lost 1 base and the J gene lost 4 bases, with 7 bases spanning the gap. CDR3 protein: CASSLGGIYGYTF. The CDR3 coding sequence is TGTGCCAGCAGCTTAGGAGGAATCTATGGCTACACCTTC.

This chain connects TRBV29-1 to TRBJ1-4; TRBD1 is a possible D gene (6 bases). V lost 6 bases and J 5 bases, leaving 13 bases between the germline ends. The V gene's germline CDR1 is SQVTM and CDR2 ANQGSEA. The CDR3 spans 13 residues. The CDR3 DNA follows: TGCAGCGTCGCGGGGGGCCTGAATGAAAAACTGTTTTTT. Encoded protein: CSVAGGLNEKLFF.

For the CDR3, the DNA is TGCGCCAGCAGACGTGTTCCAGGGGGAGAGACCCAGTACTTC. Its protein is CASRRVPGGETQYF. The V call is TRBV4-1, the J call TRBJ2-5; 7 bases fit TRBD1. The CDR3 is 14 amino acids. The germline V gene has CDR1 MGHRA and CDR2 YSYEKL. V gave up 6 bases and J gave up 4 bases; unmatched junction bases: 8.

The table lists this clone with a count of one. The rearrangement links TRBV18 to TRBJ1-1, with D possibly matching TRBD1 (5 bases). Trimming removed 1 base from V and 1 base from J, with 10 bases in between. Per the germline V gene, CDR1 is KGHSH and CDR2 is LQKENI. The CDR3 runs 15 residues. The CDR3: CASSPRAGRNTEAFF. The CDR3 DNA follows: TGTGCCAGCTCACCACGGGCAGGGCGGAACACTGAAGCTTTCTTT.